A single sample gave rise to the 29 T cell receptor beta chains below, sequenced in a study of shared clonotypes between healthy human individuals. TCRdb keeps only in-frame clones here, not all; method: immunoSEQ multiplex PCR. The table has around 240,000 clones, 50% to 80% seen once. Sample: memory CD4+ T cells sorted from blood. This sample's subset: CD45RA-negative fraction. All receptors derive from a man aged 25-40 years in good health.

Of note for this clone: The junction shows a germline mismatch at one end, possibly a read error. This sequence joins TRBV9 and TRBJ1-1; perhaps TRBD1 as D (5 bases). The CDR3 totals 14 residues. In germline, CDR1 is SGDLS, CDR2 YYNGEE. In DNA form, the CDR3 reads TGTGCCAGCAGCGTAGGGGGGATGAAAACTGAAGCTTTCTTT. This codes for CASSVGGMKTEAFF.

This clone was counted a few times. This chain joins TRBV7-3 and TRBJ2-3; the D is unclear. Germline CDR1 SGHTA, CDR2 FQGTGA. V was cut by 5 bases and J by 4 bases, with 10 bases left in between. This CDR3 has 13 residues. The CDR3 coding sequence is TGTGCCAGCAGCGCCGCGTTCGCAGATACGCAGTATTTT. This codes for CASSAAFADTQYF. Looking up the rest from reference TRBV7-3 and TRBJ2-3 gives the full variable domain: GAGVSQTPSNKVTEKGKYVELRCDPISGHTALYWYRQSLGQGPEFLIYFQGTGAADDSGLPNDRFFAVRPEGSVSTLKIQRTERGDSAVYLCASSAAFADTQYFGPGTRLTVL.

The chain combines TRBV25-1 with TRBJ1-2; D not resolved. Trimming pared 1 base from V and 0 bases from J, leaving 15 bases between. The CDR3 is 17 residues long. The germline V gene encodes CDR1 MGHDK and CDR2 SYGVNS. CDR3 protein: CASSELGELETNYGYTF. CDR3 in DNA: TGTGCCAGCAGTGAATTGGGAGAACTAGAGACTAACTATGGCTACACCTTC.

The rearrangement joins TRBV7-9 to TRBJ1-1; possible D gene TRBD1, 6 bases. CDR1 and CDR2 from the germline V gene are SEHNR and FQNEAQ (reference sequence). V shed 5 bases and J shed 5 bases, with 12 bases lying between them. The CDR3 length is 13 residues. The CDR3 DNA is TGTGCCAGCAGCGGTCCAGGGGATACTGAAGCTTTCTTT. It encodes CASSGPGDTEAFF. Variable domain in full (rest from reference TRBV7-9 and TRBJ1-1): DTGVSQNPRHKITKRGQNVTFRCDPISEHNRLYWYRQTLGQGPEFLTYFQNEAQLEKSRLLSDRFSAERPKGSFSTLEIQRTEQGDSAMYLCASSGPGDTEAFFGQGTRLTVV.

This clone was seen a few times. This chain joins TRBV7-2 and TRBJ2-7; 8 bases are shared with TRBD2. The germline CDR1 and CDR2 sequences are SGHTA and FQGNSA. The CDR3 totals 15 residues. J was trimmed by 5 bases and V by 5 bases; bases with no gene match: 11. CDR3 protein: CASSPRGGRFHEQYF. DNA for the CDR3: TGTGCCAGCAGCCCTCGGGGGGGGCGATTCCACGAGCAGTACTTC. Combining the CDR3 with reference TRBV7-2 and TRBJ2-7 gives the whole variable domain GAGVSQSPSNKVTEKGKDVELRCDPISGHTALYWYRQSLGQGLEFLIYFQGNSAPDKSGLPSDRFSAERTGGSVSTLTIQRTQQEDSAVYLCASSPRGGRFHEQYFGPGTRLTVT.

The rearrangement links TRBV30 to TRBJ2-3; 12 nucleotides match TRBD2. V was pared by 4 bases and J by 5 bases, with 10 bases of the junction left unmatched. CDR3 size: 16 residues. Germline V lookup: CDR1 GTSNPN, CDR2 SVGIG (reference sequence). This CDR3 reads CAWNGQRLAGVDTQYF. The CDR3, as DNA: TGTGCCTGGAACGGACAGAGACTAGCGGGAGTAGATACGCAGTATTTT.

The rearrangement joins TRBV7-2 to TRBJ2-1; the match to TRBD1 covers 11 bases. Germline V gene sequence: CDR1 SGHTA, CDR2 FQGNSA. V shed 5 bases, J shed 13 bases, and the junction held 13 bases outside the gene matches. This CDR3 has 15 amino acids. The CDR3 nucleotides read TGTGCCAGCAGCCAGGACAGGGGGCTAACTAAGCAACAGTTCTTC. Encoded protein: CASSQDRGLTKQQFF. Filled out from reference TRBV7-2 and TRBJ2-1, the complete variable domain reads GAGVSQSPSNKVTEKGKDVELRCDPISGHTALYWYRQSLGQGLEFLIYFQGNSAPDKSGLPSDRFSAERTGGSVSTLTIQRTQQEDSAVYLCASSQDRGLTKQQFFGPGTRLTVL.

This chain joins TRBV19 and TRBJ2-3, with D possibly TRBD2 on 6 matching bases. Germline CDR1 LNHDA, CDR2 SQIVND (reference sequence). CDR3 size: 13 residues. Trimming removed 6 bases from V and 4 bases from J, with 11 bases in between. The CDR3 nucleotides read TGTGCCAGTAGCGGAGGGGTCGCAGATACGCAGTATTTT. Translation gives CASSGGVADTQYF.

J is TRBJ2-2 and V is TRBV7-2; the match to TRBD1 covers 9 bases. V shed 2 bases, J shed 5 bases, and the junction held 3 bases outside the gene matches. Germline values: CDR1 SGHTA, CDR2 FQGNSA. The CDR3 runs to 15 residues. The CDR3 coding sequence is TGTGCCAGCAGCTTATCGACAGGGGGAACCGGGGAGCTGTTTTTT. It is translated as CASSLSTGGTGELFF.

The chain uses TRBV15 and TRBJ1-1; D is ambiguous. This CDR3 has 13 residues. V was trimmed by 3 bases and J by 3 bases, leaving 8 bases between them. Germline V gene lookup returns CDR1 LNHNV and CDR2 YYDKDF (reference sequence). CDR3 DNA sequence: TGTGCCACCAGCAGGGCAGGCTACACTGAAGCTTTCTTT. This codes for CATSRAGYTEAFF.

The genes are TRBV5-5 and TRBJ2-5, with TRBD1 matching over 7 bases. CDR3 size: 16 residues. Per the germline V gene, CDR1 is SGHKS and CDR2 is YYEKEE (reference sequence). J gave up 2 bases and V 4 bases, and 11 bases lay outside the gene matches. CDR3 sequence: CASSPNPGTAQETQYF. For the CDR3, the DNA is TGTGCCAGCAGCCCGAACCCCGGGACAGCTCAAGAGACCCAGTACTTC.

This clone came up a few times. V is TRBV29-1 and J is TRBJ2-7; TRBD1 matches at 9 bases. The CDR3 is 13 residues long. From germline, CDR1 is SQVTM and CDR2 ANQGSEA. With V trimmed by 7 bases and J by 6 bases, 10 bases remained unmatched. As DNA, the CDR3 is TGCAGCGGGCTCCGGGACAGGGAGAGCGAGCAGTACTTC. Protein sequence: CSGLRDRESEQYF.

The chain employs TRBV4-3 and TRBJ2-1; D is ambiguous. The CDR3 extends over 17 amino acids. Trimming shortened V by 1 base and J by 2 bases, and 15 bases separated the two germline ends. Germline CDR1 is LGHNA and CDR2 is YSLEER. The CDR3 DNA sequence: TGCGCCAGCAGCCAAGGGCCTGGTAAGGGCCCCTACAATGAGCAGTTCTTC. Its translation is CASSQGPGKGPYNEQFF.

The gene calls are TRBV4-2 and TRBJ2-7; TRBD1 matches 8 bases. V was pared by 0 bases and J by 5 bases, with 3 bases of the junction left unmatched. Germline V lookup: CDR1 LGHNA, CDR2 YNFKEQ. The length of the CDR3 is 14 residues. The CDR3 DNA is TGTGCCAGCAGCCAAGATCACAGGGGGGACGAGCAGTACTTC. Residues: CASSQDHRGDEQYF.

The rearrangement joins TRBV2 to TRBJ2-3, with 10 bases lining up with TRBD2. CDR3 size: 14 residues. Germline trimming cut 8 bases from V and 5 bases from J; bases unmatched to any gene: 7. Per the germline V gene, CDR1 is SNHLY and CDR2 is FYNNEI. The CDR3 loop is CASGSGRRGDTQYF. The CDR3 region has the DNA TGTGCCAGCGGTAGCGGGAGGCGGGGAGATACGCAGTATTTT.

The chain has TRBV5-1 and TRBJ2-1; 15 nucleotides align to TRBD2. CDR3 size: 21 residues. The germline V gene encodes CDR1 SGHRS and CDR2 YFSETQ. The V gene end was trimmed by 7 bases and the J gene end by 2 bases; junction bases not matched to a gene: 19. The CDR3 DNA sequence: TGCGCCAGCCACTCGAGAACACGGACTAGCGGGAGGGCAAGGGCCTACAATGAGCAGTTCTTC. Encoded protein: CASHSRTRTSGRARAYNEQFF. Full variable domain (rest looked up from reference TRBV5-1 and TRBJ2-1): KAGVTQTPRYLIKTRGQQVTLSCSPISGHRSVSWYQQTPGQGLQFLFEYFSETQRNKGNFPGRFSGRQFSNSRSEMNVSTLELGDSALYLCASHSRTRTSGRARAYNEQFFGPGTRLTVL.

The CDR3: CASSRTGGEGQFF. The CDR3 DNA is TGCGCCAGCAGTCGAACAGGGGGCGAAGGGCAGTTCTTC. The chain has TRBV10-1 and TRBJ2-1, with 9 bases that match TRBD1. CDR3 size: 13 residues. The V and J ends lost 5 bases and 12 bases, in that order; junction bases with no gene match: 8. Germline assignment: CDR1 WNHNN and CDR2 SYGVQD (reference sequence).

The sample holds a few counts of this clone. This CDR3 is CASSLGAGVGDTQYF. CDR3 bases: TGCGCCAGCAGCTTGGGAGCGGGAGTGGGAGATACGCAGTATTTT. The gene calls are TRBV5-1 and TRBJ2-3; TRBD2 matches 8 bases. Germline trimming cut 0 bases from V and 5 bases from J; bases unmatched to any gene: 5. CDR3 size: 15 residues. Germline-derived CDR1 and CDR2 are SGHRS and YFSETQ.

The V and J genes are TRBV2 and TRBJ2-7; 7 bases map to TRBD1. The CDR3 is 13 amino acids. Trimming cost V 7 bases and J 5 bases; bases outside gene matches: 8. CDR1 SNHLY and CDR2 FYNNEI come from the germline V gene. The CDR3, as DNA: TGTGCCAGCAAAACAGGGGCATCCCACGAGCAGTACTTC. It specifies CASKTGASHEQYF. The full variable domain, in which reference TRBV2 and TRBJ2-7 provide the parts outside the CDR3, is EPEVTQTPSHQVTQMGQEVILRCVPISNHLYFYWYRQILGQKVEFLVSFYNNEISEKSEIFDDQFSVERPDGSNFTLKIRSTKLEDSAMYFCASKTGASHEQYFGPGTRLTVT.

The chain links TRBV28 to TRBJ1-2; D is undetermined. The CDR3 consists of 14 residues. V lost 5 bases to trimming and J lost 5 bases, with 15 bases between them. CDR1 is MDHEN, CDR2 SYDVKM, per germline. CDR3 in amino acids: CASSLEDSLYGYTF. The DNA of the CDR3 is TGTGCCAGCAGTCTAGAAGACTCTCTGTATGGCTACACCTTC.

The chain uses TRBV5-1 and TRBJ2-3, with D maybe TRBD2 (5 bases). The CDR3 covers 13 residues. Trimming took off 4 bases at V and 4 bases at J, with 10 bases between the two ends. Germline values: CDR1 SGHRS, CDR2 YFSETQ. CDR3 bases: TGCGCCAGCAGCCAAACTAGGGCAGATACGCAGTATTTT. Its translation: CASSQTRADTQYF.

This chain connects TRBV11-2 to TRBJ2-6; a weak D match, TRBD2 (6 bases). V was shortened by 1 base and J by 0 bases, with 10 bases between the two germline ends. The V gene's germline CDR1 is SGHAT and CDR2 FQNNGV. The CDR3 contains 17 residues. CDR3 nucleotide sequence: TGTGCCAGCAGCTTAGTTGGGGGGAGCTCTGGGGCCAACGTCCTGACTTTC. Its translation is CASSLVGGSSGANVLTF.

For this clone: Other DNA sequences within the sample encode an identical CDR3. The chain recombines TRBV5-1 with TRBJ2-5; weak D call: TRBD2 (5 bases). The V end lost 4 bases, the J end lost 4 bases, and 11 bases lay between the germline ends. The CDR3 totals 13 residues. Germline V gives CDR1 SGHRS, CDR2 YFSETQ. The CDR3 spells CASSLGGGETQYF. In DNA form, the CDR3 reads TGCGCCAGCAGCCTTGGAGGAGGAGAGACCCAGTACTTC.

This clone was counted at least ten times. The rearrangement links TRBV7-9 to TRBJ1-2; no clear D gene. Germline lookup yields CDR1 SEHNR and CDR2 FQNEAQ (reference sequence). Trimming cost V 5 bases and J 0 bases, with 16 bases left between them. CDR3 length: 16 residues. The CDR3 nucleotides are TGTGCCAGCAGCACAGATTCAAATAGTGCTAACTATGGCTACACCTTC. Protein sequence: CASSTDSNSANYGYTF. Full variable domain (outside the CDR3, taken from reference TRBV7-9 and TRBJ1-2): DTGVSQNPRHKITKRGQNVTFRCDPISEHNRLYWYRQTLGQGPEFLTYFQNEAQLEKSRLLSDRFSAERPKGSFSTLEIQRTEQGDSAMYLCASSTDSNSANYGYTFGSGTRLTVV.

The rearrangement joins TRBV29-1 to TRBJ1-1, with D hard to call. Trimming stripped 5 bases from V and 2 bases from J, with 18 bases between. This CDR3 region has 15 residues. Germline CDR1 is SQVTM and CDR2 is ANQGSEA. The CDR3 region has the DNA TGCAGCGTTACAGTAAACCGGGAGCGAAACACTGAAGCTTTCTTT. Its translation: CSVTVNRERNTEAFF.

This clone was recorded a few times. The J gene is TRBJ2-6, the V gene TRBV7-8; possibly TRBD2 for D (6 bases). Trimming took off 3 bases at V and 6 bases at J, with 12 bases between the two ends. The CDR3 is made up of 15 amino acids. The germline V gene has CDR1 SGHVS and CDR2 FQNEAQ. CDR3: CASSFERRAANVLTF. The CDR3 DNA is TGTGCCAGCAGCTTCGAGCGGAGGGCGGCCAACGTCCTGACTTTC. Drawing the rest from reference TRBV7-8 and TRBJ2-6, the complete variable domain is GAGVSQSPRYKVAKRGQDVALRCDPISGHVSLFWYQQALGQGPEFLTYFQNEAQLDKSGLPSDRFFAERPEGSVSTLKIQRTQQEDSAVYLCASSFERRAANVLTFGAGSRLTVL.

The rearrangement joins TRBV27 to TRBJ1-2; maybe TRBD1 (5 bases). In germline, CDR1 is MNHEY, CDR2 SMNVEV (reference sequence). The CDR3 loop spans 13 amino acids. Trimming left V 7 bases short and J 3 bases short, with 12 bases between. CDR3 loop: CASKTGTHYGYTF. The CDR3 bases are TGTGCCAGCAAGACTGGGACCCACTATGGCTACACCTTC.

This clone was observed a few times. The chain couples TRBV5-1 to TRBJ2-7; TRBD1 agrees at 9 bases. V lost 4 bases to trimming and J lost 6 bases; unmatched junction nucleotides: 8. The CDR3 sequence is 14 residues long. CDR1 is SGHRS, CDR2 YFSETQ, per germline. CDR3 in amino acids: CASSDSQGAREQYF. The CDR3, as DNA: TGCGCCAGCAGCGACTCACAGGGGGCCCGCGAGCAGTACTTC. The variable domain in full, completed from reference TRBV5-1 and TRBJ2-7, reads KAGVTQTPRYLIKTRGQQVTLSCSPISGHRSVSWYQQTPGQGLQFLFEYFSETQRNKGNFPGRFSGRQFSNSRSEMNVSTLELGDSALYLCASSDSQGAREQYFGPGTRLTVT.

V is TRBV2 and J is TRBJ2-6; D remains unclear. Germline loops: CDR1 SNHLY, CDR2 FYNNEI. The CDR3 consists of 15 residues. With 4 bases removed from V and 0 bases from J, the gap between germline ends came to 7 bases. The CDR3 nucleotides are TGTGCCAGCAGTGGCAGGACCTCTGGGGCCAACGTCCTGACTTTC. Its translation is CASSGRTSGANVLTF.